These 25 T cell receptor beta chains share one sample of origin, sequenced in a study of T cell responses to AZD1222 COVID-19 vaccine (dated by TCRdb to the early 2020s). Library preparation employed the immunoSEQ multiplex PCR assay. This is the immuneACCESS table as TCRdb keeps it, with only in-frame sequences that have V and J called. A part of the clones is gone; compared with another copy, unresolved V genes explain less than half, and the rest is unexplained. This sample has 150,000 to 200,000 clones in its table, and around 88% of those were observed once. The top ten constitute roughly 10% of the sample. In the paper's terms, the time point label means: about 28 days (+/-7) after the second vaccine dose. Sequencing used peripheral blood, obtained 28 days after the second AZD1222 dose. The source is an adult who received the AZD1222 COVID-19 vaccine.

This clone was counted only a few times. V is TRBV6-5 and J is TRBJ1-6; the D gene is possibly TRBD1 (5 bases). This CDR3 contains 15 residues. V was clipped by 6 bases and J by 7 bases, with 16 bases between them. Germline V gene lookup returns CDR1 MNHEY and CDR2 SVGAGI. The CDR3 DNA reads as TGTGCCAGCAGCCAACTGACCGGGGGAAATTCACCCCTCCACTTT. This sequence encodes CASSQLTGGNSPLHF.

Notes on this clone: The junction and the germline gene differ at one end; a read error may be behind it. This chain uses TRBV7-6 with TRBJ2-7, with 7 bases lining up with TRBD2. Germline V gives CDR1 SGHVS, CDR2 FNYEAQ. The CDR3 spans 16 residues. The CDR3 DNA follows: TGTGCCAGCAGCGTAGCTGGGGGGGGGACGTCCTACGAGCAGTACTTC. Protein: CASSVAGGGTSYEQYF.

This clone was seen only a few times. The chain couples TRBV29-1 to TRBJ1-6; tentatively, D is TRBD1 (6 bases). The CDR3 runs 15 residues. The germline V and J ends were trimmed by 7 bases and 0 bases, with 13 bases remaining between them. Germline V gene lookup returns CDR1 SQVTM and CDR2 ANQGSEA. CDR3: CSAQQGVSYNSPLHF. Written as DNA, the CDR3 is TGCAGCGCCCAACAGGGAGTCTCCTATAATTCACCCCTCCACTTT.

This clone was detected a few times. The rearrangement joins TRBV12-3 or TRBV12-4 to TRBJ2-7; no reliable D call. The CDR3 loop spans 13 amino acids. V lost 5 bases, J lost 5 bases, and 13 bases lay in between. This chain's CDR3 is CASSQHRPDEQYF. As DNA, the CDR3 is TGTGCCAGCAGTCAGCATAGGCCCGACGAGCAGTACTTC.

The J gene is TRBJ2-7, the V gene TRBV7-2, with D perhaps given as TRBD1 or TRBD2 (5 bases each). The CDR3 spans 18 residues. In germline, CDR1 is SGHTA, CDR2 FQGNSA. V dropped 3 bases and J dropped 0 bases, with 21 bases sitting between them. CDR3 region: CASSFGGGGVASSYEQYF. The CDR3, as DNA: TGTGCCAGCAGCTTTGGGGGTGGGGGAGTTGCTAGCTCCTACGAGCAGTACTTC.

The chain recombines TRBV6-1 with TRBJ1-4; no firm D call. Trimming removed 0 bases from V and 1 base from J, with 12 bases in between. Germline V gene data show CDR1 as MNHNS and CDR2 as SASEGT. This CDR3 is 17 amino acids long. The CDR3 loop reads CASSEAVIGITNEKLFF. Written as DNA, the CDR3 is TGTGCCAGCAGTGAAGCGGTGATAGGGATAACTAATGAAAAACTGTTTTTT.

The V and J genes are TRBV30 and TRBJ2-5; D possibly corresponds to TRBD1 (6 bases). The germline gives CDR1 GTSNPN, CDR2 SVGIG (reference sequence). The length of the CDR3 is 13 residues. Trimming cost V 0 bases and J 2 bases, with 7 bases left between them. The CDR3, as DNA: TGTGCCTGGAGTGTAGGACAGCAAGAGACCCAGTACTTC. Its translation: CAWSVGQQETQYF.

The gene calls are TRBV19 and TRBJ1-2; 12 nucleotides line up with TRBD1. The CDR3 runs to 14 residues. The germline V gene has CDR1 LNHDA and CDR2 SQIVND (reference sequence). V shed 4 bases, J shed 6 bases, and the junction held 3 bases outside the gene matches. CDR3: CASSRDRGRDGYTF. CDR3 nucleotide sequence: TGTGCCAGTAGTAGGGACAGGGGGCGGGATGGCTACACCTTC.

The genes are TRBV6-5 and TRBJ1-1; TRBD1 matches at 11 bases. CDR1 is MNHEY, CDR2 SVGAGI, per germline. The CDR3 runs to 14 residues. V trimming: 6 bases; J trimming: 2 bases; junction bases outside the gene matches: 2. CDR3 DNA: TGTGCCAGCAGGGGGACAGGGGGAAACACTGAAGCTTTCTTT. It is translated as CASRGTGGNTEAFF.

The V call is TRBV5-5, the J call TRBJ2-3, with 8 bases identical to TRBD2. Per germline, CDR1 SGHKS and CDR2 YYEKEE (reference sequence). This CDR3 is 15 amino acids long. Trimming at V came to 4 bases and at J to 2 bases, leaving 6 bases not matched to a gene. As DNA, the CDR3 is TGTGCCAGCAGCACCGGACTAGCCTCCACAGATACGCAGTATTTT. Its translation: CASSTGLASTDTQYF.

The gene calls are TRBV3-1 (or the pseudogene TRBV3-2) and TRBJ1-2; D gene ambiguous. Germline lookup yields CDR1 LGHDT and CDR2 YNNKEL (reference sequence). The CDR3 contains 14 residues. Trimming removed 2 bases at V and 6 bases at J, with 13 bases between. The CDR3 nucleotides are TGTGCCAGCAGCCAATACACAGAGGGAAATGGCTACACCTTC. This encodes CASSQYTEGNGYTF.

The rearrangement uses TRBV6-5 and TRBJ2-5; 11 bases are shared with TRBD2. CDR1 is MNHEY, CDR2 SVGAGI, per germline. The ends lost 5 bases at V and 5 bases at J; junction bases unmatched: 4. There are 14 residues in the CDR3. As DNA, the CDR3 is TGTGCCAGCAGTCAACTAGCGGGGGCCGAGACCCAGTACTTC. It yields the protein CASSQLAGAETQYF.

J is TRBJ1-2 and V is TRBV19, with D hard to call. This CDR3 contains 13 residues. V lost 2 bases and J lost 4, with 8 bases in between. Germline values: CDR1 LNHDA, CDR2 SQIVND (reference sequence). The CDR3 DNA reads TGTGCCAGTAGTATATCGTCCAGCTATGGCTACACCTTC. This gives the protein CASSISSSYGYTF.

V is TRBV5-1 and J is TRBJ1-1; weak D call: TRBD1 (6 bases). V lost 3 bases and J lost 6, with 15 bases in between. This CDR3 spans 14 amino acids. Germline V CDR1 and CDR2: SGHRS, YFSETQ. The CDR3 loop is CASSSGDRGPEAFF. CDR3 nucleotide sequence: TGCGCCAGCAGCTCGGGTGATCGGGGGCCTGAAGCTTTCTTT.

This chain links TRBV7-3 with TRBJ2-1; 8 bases are a match to TRBD1. This CDR3 spans 16 amino acids. V was pared by 5 bases and J by 0 bases, with 6 bases of the junction left unmatched. Germline V gene sequence: CDR1 SGHTA, CDR2 FQGTGA. CDR3: CASSPGGGSSYNEQFF. The CDR3 bases are TGTGCCAGCAGCCCAGGGGGCGGTAGCTCCTACAATGAGCAGTTCTTC.

This clone was observed a single time. V gene TRBV12-3 or TRBV12-4 combines with J gene TRBJ1-2; D remains unclear. V dropped 6 bases and J dropped 10 bases, with 15 bases sitting between them. CDR3 length: 12 amino acids. The CDR3 coding sequence is TGTGCCAGCAGCCATGGTCCAGGATTCTACACCTTC. As protein: CASSHGPGFYTF.

V usage is TRBV11-3 and J usage is TRBJ2-5; 9 bases are shared with TRBD1. V was clipped by 1 base and J by 4 bases; unmatched bases: 4. Germline loops: CDR1 SGHNT, CDR2 YENEEA. CDR3 size: 15 residues. DNA for the CDR3: TGTGCCAGCAGCTTAGGACAGGGGGAAATAGAGACCCAGTACTTC. This gives the protein CASSLGQGEIETQYF.

V is TRBV7-2 and J is TRBJ2-1; D is unresolved. V was cut by 5 bases and J by 10 bases, with 12 bases left in between. Germline CDR1 SGHTA, CDR2 FQGNSA. The CDR3 is made up of 12 amino acids. CDR3 nucleotides: TGTGCCAGCAGCGATAGCCTCAGGGAGCAGTTCTTC. It specifies CASSDSLREQFF.

The rearrangement uses TRBV30 and TRBJ1-3; TRBD1 matches 9 bases. Trimming cost V 8 bases and J 5 bases; bases outside gene matches: 4. The germline V gene encodes CDR1 GTSNPN and CDR2 SVGIG (reference sequence). The CDR3 loop spans 12 amino acids. The CDR3 coding sequence is TGTGCCGGGGGGACAGGGAGAAACACCATATATTTT. Translated: CAGGTGRNTIYF.

The gene calls are TRBV6-5 and TRBJ1-3, with D unresolved. The germline V and J ends were trimmed by 0 bases and 0 bases, with 9 bases remaining between them. CDR3 length: 16 amino acids. Germline-derived CDR1 and CDR2 are MNHEY and SVGAGI. DNA of the CDR3: TGTGCCAGCAGTTACTCAATATTCGGCTCTGGAAACACCATATATTTT. It specifies CASSYSIFGSGNTIYF.

The CDR3 here is CASSPRWERTEAFF. The CDR3 DNA reads as TGTGCCAGCAGCCCCCGGTGGGAGAGGACTGAAGCTTTCTTT. The V gene is TRBV9, the J gene TRBJ1-1; D not resolved. The V end lost 4 bases, the J end lost 5 bases, and 15 bases lay between the germline ends. Germline V CDR1 and CDR2: SGDLS, YYNGEE. The CDR3 length is 14 residues.

This clone was recorded only once. The gene calls are TRBV4-1 and TRBJ1-1; possibly TRBD1 for D (5 bases). This CDR3 spans 17 amino acids. Deletions cut 0 bases from V and 1 base from J, with 15 bases between. Germline-derived CDR1 and CDR2 are MGHRA and YSYEKL. The CDR3 here is CASSQEGGRLGNTEAFF. DNA of the CDR3: TGCGCCAGCAGCCAAGAGGGGGGGAGACTTGGGAACACTGAAGCTTTCTTT.

This clone was detected only a few times. The gene calls are TRBV10-3 and TRBJ1-2; the D gene is possibly TRBD1 (5 bases). Germline-derived CDR1 and CDR2 are ENHRY and SYGVKD. CDR3 size: 15 residues. V was clipped by 11 bases and J by 2 bases, with 21 bases between them. Here the CDR3 reads CASKQDRGENYGYTF. In DNA form, the CDR3 reads TGTGCCTCAAAACAGGATCGAGGGGAGAACTATGGCTACACCTTC.

The rearrangement uses TRBV9 and TRBJ2-3, with 9 bases identical to TRBD2. Germline trimming cut 3 bases from V and 5 bases from J; bases unmatched to any gene: 13. CDR1 and CDR2 (germline): SGDLS, YYNGEE. The CDR3 extends over 17 amino acids. CDR3 DNA sequence: TGTGCCAGCAGCGGGCGTAGCGGGGGCCTCATGGGAGATACGCAGTATTTT. Translated: CASSGRSGGLMGDTQYF.

This chain joins TRBV18 and TRBJ2-7, with D unresolved. Germline V gene data show CDR1 as KGHSH and CDR2 as LQKENI. This CDR3 is built from 14 residues. V dropped 2 bases and J dropped 4 bases, with 12 bases sitting between them. The CDR3 region has the DNA TGTGCCAGCTCACCAGGGCGATTACCTTACGAGCAGTACTTC. It translates to CASSPGRLPYEQYF. Looking up the rest from reference TRBV18 and TRBJ2-7 gives the full variable domain: NAGVMQNPRHLVRRRGQEARLRCSPMKGHSHVYWYRQLPEEGLKFMVYLQKENIIDESGMPKERFSAEFPKEGPSILRIQQVVRGDSAAYFCASSPGRLPYEQYFGPGTRLTVT.